This T cell receptor (beta chain) was identified in a study of T cell responses to AZD1222 COVID-19 vaccine. Notes on the study in general: Repertoire sampling was restricted to post-peak T cell response timepoints. Donor demographics were predominantly white British with a female majority; clonal diversity may be underestimated. Regions left unmutated in variants are reportedly the target of nearly half of spike-specific TCRs.

To note about this clone: Its cognate antigen is unknown.

Germline V gives CDR1 SGHRS, CDR2 YFSETQ. The CDR3 extends over 14 amino acids. Trimming cost V 3 bases and J 4 bases, with 13 bases left between them. The method was immunoSEQ multiplex PCR; TCRdb's version includes in-frame clones alone and lacks a portion of them. The sample contains some 130,000 clones, just over 85% of which appear only once. The source of this sequence is an adult in good health. This sequence joins TRBV5-1 and TRBJ1-2; D perhaps matches TRBD1 (5 bases). The sample in question was peripheral blood, obtained on day 0 of AZD1222 vaccination. In DNA, the CDR3 is TGCGCCAGCAGCTACACCGGGACGGTCTATGGCTACACCTTC. Residues: CASSYTGTVYGYTF.